One TCR beta chain is described in this entry. No antigen is known for it. The source of the sample is a study of T cell responses to AZD1222 COVID-19 vaccine. Findings of the study overall: The sample set comprised mostly white British donors with more females, and clonal diversity was possibly underestimated.

With V trimmed by 0 bases and J by 0 bases, 3 bases remained unmatched. The CDR3 is 16 residues long. From germline, CDR1 is SGDLS and CDR2 YYNGEE. The assay was immunoSEQ multiplex PCR, and TCRdb's table has in-frame clones only and misses some. This table holds 73,000 or so clones, roughly 80% found once. This rearrangement joins TRBV9 to TRBJ2-1, with TRBD2 matching 7 bases. Specimen: peripheral blood, collected 28 days after the second AZD1222 dose. The origin of this receptor is an adult who received the AZD1222 COVID-19 vaccine. The DNA for the CDR3 is TGTGCCAGCAGCGTAGCTGGGAGGGACTCCTACAATGAGCAGTTCTTC. Protein: CASSVAGRDSYNEQFF. Looking up the rest from reference TRBV9 and TRBJ2-1 gives the full variable domain: DSGVTQTPKHLITATGQRVTLRCSPRSGDLSVYWYQQSLDQGLQFLIQYYNGEERAKGNILERFSAQQFPDLHSELNLSSLELGDSALYFCASSVAGRDSYNEQFFGPGTRLTVL.